The clone carrying this T cell receptor (beta chain) has a handful of counts. TCR beta CDR3 regions were amplified from RNA transcripts. HTBI primers were the set used in a first-round RT-PCR of the TCR CDR3. TCRdb reprocessed the multiplex PCR reads with MiXCR, giving one entry per CDR3 protein. The profile shows approximately 400,000 distinct CDR3 sequences, 15% to 20% of them singletons. The data stem from a study of T cells in Graves' hyperthyroidism and ophthalmopathy. The CDR3 runs 13 residues. The J segment lost 3 bases and the V segment lost 7 bases, leaving 5 bases of the junction unmatched. Germline CDR1 reads SQVTM; CDR2 reads ANQGSEA.

Material for sequencing was blood. This TCR was recovered from a man younger than 30 with Graves' ophthalmopathy. This rearrangement joins TRBV29-1 to TRBJ2-2; 7 nucleotides line up with TRBD1. CDR3 coding DNA: TGCAGCGCAGGGGGACCCGACACCGGGGAGCTGTTTTTT. Translated: CSAGGPDTGELFF.